These T cell receptor beta chains were read from a single sample in a study of identical twins. TCRdb reprocessed the 5' RACE reads with MiXCR, giving one entry per CDR3 protein. Of roughly 750,000 distinct CDR3 sequences detected, 21% appear once; the ten largest clones hold more than 4%. This sample also appeared in a second study, on T cells expressing NK-cell markers.

Material for sequencing was PBMCs. The receptors originated from a woman under 30 in good health. Both conserved end residues are part of each CDR3. Fields, in order: J gene, clone size, D gene, V gene, CDR3 protein, CDR3 DNA. The D gene is left open where the match is weak. Size values are once, few and many counts, or a class for expanded clones, and some rows have none.

TRBJ1-4	-	TRBD1	TRBV9	CASSEGTGTVNEKLFF	TGTGCCAGCAGCGAGGGAACCGGGACAGTTAATGAAAAACTGTTTTTT
TRBJ2-1	-	-	TRBV27	CASRPGRHNEQFF	TGTGCCAGCAGACCGGGGCGCCACAATGAGCAGTTCTTC
TRBJ2-7	-	TRBD2	TRBV18	CASSRLAGDDEQYF	TGTGCCAGCTCAAGACTAGCGGGAGATGACGAGCAGTACTTC
TRBJ1-5	few	-	TRBV12-3/TRBV12-4	CASSLGAGSQPQHF	TGTGCCAGCAGTTTAGGGGCAGGGAGTCAGCCCCAGCATTTT
TRBJ1-1	-	TRBD1	TRBV10-3	CAIIRTTGGNTEAFF	TGTGCCATCATCAGAACGACAGGGGGGAACACTGAAGCTTTCTTT
TRBJ2-7	-	TRBD2	TRBV4-3	CASSRNLAGVREQYF	TGCGCCAGCAGCCGGAATCTAGCGGGAGTTCGCGAGCAGTACTTC
TRBJ2-5	-	-	TRBV20-1	CSARGIPGTQETQYF	TGCAGTGCTAGAGGAATCCCGGGCACCCAAGAGACCCAGTACTTC
TRBJ2-7	few	-	TRBV15	CATSREQGYEQYF	TGTGCCACCAGCAGAGAACAGGGCTACGAGCAGTACTTC
TRBJ2-7	few	-	TRBV2	CATDSRSYEQYF	TGTGCCACCGACAGTCGAAGCTACGAGCAGTACTTC
TRBJ2-3	-	-	TRBV4-2	CASSQEGGILSTDTQYF	TGTGCCAGCAGCCAAGAGGGCGGGATACTTAGCACAGATACGCAGTATTTT
TRBJ2-7	many	TRBD2	TRBV20-1	CSARGRGGYEQYF	TGCAGTGCTAGAGGGCGGGGGGGCTACGAGCAGTACTTC
TRBJ2-3	-	-	TRBV5-1	CASSFGGMDTQYF	TGCGCCAGCAGCTTTGGGGGTATGGATACGCAGTATTTT
TRBJ2-6	-	TRBD1	TRBV29-1	CSVRDRESSGANVLTF	TGCAGCGTCCGGGACAGGGAAAGCTCTGGGGCCAACGTCCTGACTTTC
TRBJ2-7	-	TRBD2	TRBV11-2	CASSLEFAGESRSYEQYF	TGTGCCAGCAGCTTAGAGTTTGCGGGAGAAAGTCGGTCCTACGAGCAGTACTTC
TRBJ1-2	many	-	TRBV3-1	CASSQLDSRRYTF	TGTGCCAGCAGCCAGCTAGACTCGAGGCGCTACACCTTC
TRBJ2-1	-	-	TRBV4-3	CASSQLHNEQFF	TGCGCCAGCAGCCAACTTCACAATGAGCAGTTCTTC
TRBJ2-5	few	TRBD1	TRBV12-3/TRBV12-4	CASNRGSTETQYF	TGTGCCAGCAACAGGGGGTCAACAGAGACCCAGTACTTC
TRBJ2-5	many	-	TRBV3-1	CASSAQPYQETQYF	TGTGCCAGCAGCGCCCAGCCGTACCAAGAGACCCAGTACTTC
TRBJ1-4	-	TRBD1	TRBV12-3/TRBV12-4	CASSLRDRGYEKLFF	TGTGCCAGCAGTTTACGGGACAGGGGGTATGAAAAACTGTTTTTT
TRBJ1-2	many	-	TRBV20-1	CSPDSGTPSNYGYTF	TGCAGTCCCGATTCCGGGACGCCTTCTAACTATGGCTACACCTTC
TRBJ1-1	-	TRBD1	TRBV20-1	CSAQDRASEAFF	TGCAGTGCCCAAGACAGGGCATCCGAAGCTTTCTTT
TRBJ2-1	many	-	TRBV29-1	CSVEDLQANSYNEQFF	TGCAGCGTTGAAGATCTTCAGGCTAACTCCTACAATGAGCAGTTCTTC
TRBJ1-1	few	-	TRBV12-3/TRBV12-4	CASSFSGPTLMNTEAFF	TGTGCCAGCAGTTTTTCCGGACCGACACTTATGAACACTGAAGCTTTCTTT
TRBJ1-2	-	-	TRBV7-2	CASSLVIGGGYGYTF	TGTGCCAGCAGCTTAGTCATTGGGGGTGGCTATGGCTACACCTTC
TRBJ2-5	few	-	TRBV18	CASSLRPHQETQYF	TGTGCCAGCTCACTAAGGCCTCATCAAGAGACCCAGTACTTC
TRBJ2-3	-	TRBD1	TRBV7-8	CASSFPQSGTGGKDTQYF	TGTGCCAGCAGCTTCCCTCAGTCCGGGACAGGGGGTAAAGATACGCAGTATTTT
TRBJ2-5	-	-	TRBV6-1	CASSRPGLRETQYF	TGTGCCAGCAGTAGACCGGGGCTAAGGGAGACCCAGTACTTC
TRBJ2-7	-	-	TRBV11-2	CASSLVPGARSYEQYF	TGTGCCAGCAGCTTAGTTCCGGGGGCGCGATCCTACGAGCAGTACTTC
TRBJ1-6	few	TRBD1	TRBV5-1	CASTVGGQGRNNSPLHF	TGCGCCAGCACTGTCGGAGGACAGGGCCGAAACAATTCACCCCTCCACTTT
TRBJ2-2	few	-	TRBV7-7	CASSPNWGTGELFF	TGTGCCAGCAGCCCGAACTGGGGCACCGGGGAGCTGTTTTTT
TRBJ2-1	-	TRBD2	TRBV20-1	CSARAKRGGAYNEQFF	TGCAGTGCTAGAGCGAAGCGGGGGGGCGCATACAATGAGCAGTTCTTC
TRBJ2-1	few	-	TRBV4-3	CASSQAGGHEQFF	TGCGCCAGCAGCCAAGCGGGGGGCCATGAGCAGTTCTTC
TRBJ2-1	-	-	TRBV7-2	CASSRNRLNYNEQFF	TGTGCCAGCAGCAGAAATCGGTTAAACTACAATGAGCAGTTCTTC
TRBJ1-4	few	-	TRBV3-1	CASSSRGGDEKLFF	TGTGCCAGCAGCTCCAGGGGTGGGGATGAAAAACTGTTTTTT
TRBJ2-7	-	-	TRBV3-1	CASSQWGVREQYF	TGTGCCAGCAGCCAGTGGGGGGTTCGCGAGCAGTACTTC
TRBJ2-7	-	TRBD1	TRBV6-1	CASRPPGTAPPDEQYF	TGTGCCAGCAGACCCCCGGGGACAGCACCTCCCGACGAGCAGTACTTC
TRBJ2-3	few	TRBD2	TRBV20-1	CSARDWREGPDTDTQYF	TGCAGTGCTAGAGACTGGCGGGAGGGCCCTGACACAGATACGCAGTATTTT
TRBJ2-3	-	TRBD1	TRBV20-1	CSAINTGTGRADTQYF	TGCAGTGCTATCAACACCGGGACAGGGAGGGCAGATACGCAGTATTTT
TRBJ1-1	-	-	TRBV6-5	CASSYSSLGATEAFF	TGTGCCAGCAGTTACTCGTCCCTCGGGGCCACTGAAGCTTTCTTT
TRBJ2-1	few	TRBD2	TRBV7-2	CASSLGYVLAELQFF	TGTGCCAGCAGCTTAGGGTATGTACTAGCGGAATTGCAGTTCTTC
TRBJ1-1	few	-	TRBV20-1	CSARSTAEAFF	TGCAGTGCTAGATCGACAGCTGAAGCTTTCTTT
TRBJ2-7	many	-	TRBV12-3/TRBV12-4	CASSRDSHRQYF	TGTGCCAGCAGTAGAGACAGTCACCGGCAGTACTTC
TRBJ2-7	few	-	TRBV7-9	CASSLSGAPYEQYF	TGTGCCAGCAGCTTATCCGGGGCTCCCTACGAGCAGTACTTC
TRBJ2-3	few	TRBD1	TRBV7-2	CASSLRTGPTDTQYF	TGTGCCAGCAGCCTCCGGACAGGCCCTACAGATACGCAGTATTTT
TRBJ2-1	few	TRBD2	TRBV5-5	CASSPWEGTTYNEQFF	TGTGCCAGCAGCCCGTGGGAGGGGACTACCTACAATGAGCAGTTCTTC
TRBJ1-2	few	-	TRBV25-1	CASSVTLNYGYTF	TGTGCCAGCAGTGTAACCCTTAACTATGGCTACACCTTC
TRBJ2-4	few	-	TRBV20-1	CSARDNADAPARGIQYF	TGCAGTGCTAGAGATAACGCGGACGCTCCGGCTCGGGGCATTCAGTACTTC
TRBJ2-1	-	-	TRBV7-9	CASSVTGLPVF	TGTGCCAGCAGCGTAACCGGACTACCAGTCTTC
TRBJ1-1	few	-	TRBV29-1	CSASWRGAEAFF	TGCAGCGCCTCATGGAGAGGCGCTGAAGCTTTCTTT
TRBJ2-1	-	-	TRBV6-5	CASSQSKNEQFF	TGTGCCAGCAGTCAAAGCAAGAATGAGCAGTTCTTC
TRBJ2-3	-	TRBD2	TRBV4-3	CASSQVGTSGRRGDTQYF	TGCGCCAGCAGCCAAGTTGGGACTAGCGGGAGGAGGGGAGATACGCAGTATTTT
TRBJ1-2	-	-	TRBV20-1	CSARALALGYTF	TGCAGTGCTAGGGCCCTGGCACTGGGCTACACCTTC
TRBJ2-1	few	-	TRBV5-1	CASTFPYNEQFF	TGCGCCAGCACTTTCCCGTACAATGAGCAGTTCTTC
TRBJ1-2	-	-	TRBV9	CASSSSQGRNGYTF	TGTGCCAGCAGCTCTAGCCAGGGGAGGAATGGCTACACCTTC
TRBJ2-2	-	-	TRBV7-2	CASQLARAGELFF	TGTGCCAGCCAGCTAGCGAGGGCCGGGGAGCTGTTTTTT
TRBJ2-1	few	-	TRBV15	CATSRVGDTSSYNEQFF	TGTGCCACCAGCAGAGTCGGGGATACGAGCTCCTACAATGAGCAGTTCTTC
TRBJ1-2	many	-	TRBV21-1	CASSSRAGMGYGYTF	TGTGCCAGCAGCAGCCGGGCGGGGATGGGCTATGGCTACACCTTC
TRBJ1-1	-	-	TRBV20-1	CSASLGGTEAFF	TGCAGTGCTAGTTTAGGAGGGACTGAAGCTTTCTTT
TRBJ2-1	-	TRBD2	TRBV7-9	CASNRPAGGLSVKFF	TGTGCCAGCAACCGACCAGCGGGAGGGCTATCGGTGAAGTTCTTC
TRBJ2-5	-	-	TRBV4-1	CASSQGGRLEGETQYF	TGCGCCAGCAGCCAAGGCGGGCGACTAGAGGGGGAGACCCAGTACTTC